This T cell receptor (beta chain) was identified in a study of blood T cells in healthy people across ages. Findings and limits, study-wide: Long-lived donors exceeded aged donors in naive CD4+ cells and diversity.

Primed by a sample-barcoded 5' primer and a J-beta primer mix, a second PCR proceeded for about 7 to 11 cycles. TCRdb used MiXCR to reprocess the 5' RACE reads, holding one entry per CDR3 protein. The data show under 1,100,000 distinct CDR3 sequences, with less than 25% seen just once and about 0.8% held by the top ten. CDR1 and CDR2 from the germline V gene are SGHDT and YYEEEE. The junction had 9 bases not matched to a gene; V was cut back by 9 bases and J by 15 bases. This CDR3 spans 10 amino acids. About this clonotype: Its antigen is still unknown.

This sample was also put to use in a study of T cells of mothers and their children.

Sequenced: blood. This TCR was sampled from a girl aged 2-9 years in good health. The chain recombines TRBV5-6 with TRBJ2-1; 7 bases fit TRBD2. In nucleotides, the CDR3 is TGTGCCACGGGGGGTCCGGTCTGGTTCTTC. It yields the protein CATGGPVWFF.